Below are 9 T cell receptor beta chains sequenced from a single sample in a study of regulatory T cells in long-lasting Graves disease. Stated time point: newly diagnosed GD, antithyroid drugs for less than 3 months. PBMC RNA was the source of the TCR library. The authors built TCR beta libraries using iRepertoire HTBI primers and Arm-PCR of CDR3 regions. Using its own MiXCR run on the multiplex PCR reads, TCRdb lists one record per CDR3 protein. The sample includes about 540,000 distinct CDR3 sequences, approximately 15% of them seen just once. This sample also belongs to another study, concerning T cells in Graves' hyperthyroidism and ophthalmopathy.

The sequences come from peripheral blood mononuclear cells (PBMCs), collected at new diagnosis, from a patient treated with antithyroid drugs. The receptors stem from a man in his thirties or forties with Graves disease.

This clonotype was seen only a few times. This sequence joins TRBV19 and TRBJ2-1; 9 bases agree with TRBD2. Per germline, CDR1 LNHDA and CDR2 SQIVND (reference sequence). The CDR3 totals 20 residues. Germline trimming cut 3 bases from V and 1 base from J; bases unmatched to any gene: 16. The CDR3 loop reads CASSISGRSGSPRSYNEQFF. DNA for the CDR3: TGTGCCAGTAGTATTAGCGGGCGTAGCGGGAGTCCTCGTTCCTACAATGAGCAGTTCTTC.

The chain combines TRBV29-1 with TRBJ2-3; the D is unclear. V lost 8 bases and J 6 bases, leaving 12 bases between the germline ends. The CDR3 sequence is 11 residues long. Germline V gene lookup returns CDR1 SQVTM and CDR2 ANQGSEA. The CDR3 loop is CSLKKADTQYF. Here the CDR3 DNA reads TGCAGCCTCAAAAAGGCCGATACGCAGTATTTT.

This clonotype showed up just a few times. DNA for the CDR3: TGCGCCAGCAGCCGAAAGGGGGGAGCCGGGGAGCTGTTTTTT. It specifies CASSRKGGAGELFF. The rearrangement joins TRBV5-1 to TRBJ2-2; D assignment may be TRBD1 or TRBD2 (6 bases each). Trimming removed 4 bases from V and 6 bases from J, with 13 bases in between. Germline V gene lookup returns CDR1 SGHRS and CDR2 YFSETQ. The CDR3 has 14 amino acids.

On this clonotype itself: Given a much more abundant clone one base away, this may be a read error. The chain carries TRBV5-1 and TRBJ1-1; TRBD1 aligns across 9 bases. Germline CDR1 is SGHRS and CDR2 is YFSETQ. The CDR3 is made up of 13 amino acids. The CDR3 is CASTRGDRAEASF. CDR3 nucleotide sequence: TGCGCCAGCACCCGCGGGGACAGGGCCGAAGCTTCCTTT. Combining the CDR3 with reference TRBV5-1 and TRBJ1-1 gives the whole variable domain KAGVTQTPRYLIKTRGQQVTLSCSPISGHRSVSWYQQTPGQGLQFLFEYFSETQRNKGNFPGRFSGRQFSNSRSEMNVSTLELGDSALYLCASTRGDRAEASFGQGTRLTVV.

This clonotype was counted many times. The chain combines TRBV20-1 with TRBJ2-7; weak D call: TRBD2 (5 bases). Germline V gene lookup returns CDR1 DFQATT and CDR2 SNEGSKA (reference sequence). This CDR3 spans 14 amino acids. V gave up 0 bases and J gave up 3 bases, with 12 bases separating them. For the CDR3, the DNA is TGCAGTGCTAGAGACAGCCTAGGAGGCTACGAGCAGTACTTC. Its protein is CSARDSLGGYEQYF.

This clonotype was observed many times. The chain links TRBV28 to TRBJ1-1; D might be TRBD1 (6 bases). Germline V gene lookup returns CDR1 MDHEN and CDR2 SYDVKM. The CDR3 is 13 amino acids. V lost 4 bases and J 6 bases, leaving 12 bases between the germline ends. CDR3 sequence reads: CASSYYRDAEAFF. Here the CDR3 DNA reads TGTGCCAGCAGTTATTACAGGGACGCTGAAGCTTTCTTT.

CDR3: CASSNTNPYSYNEQFF. DNA for the CDR3: TGCGCCAGCAGCAACACAAACCCGTATTCCTACAATGAGCAGTTCTTC. The gene calls are TRBV5-1 and TRBJ2-1, with unresolved D. This CDR3 is 16 amino acids long. Germline CDR1 and CDR2: SGHRS and YFSETQ. V dropped 4 bases and J dropped 1 base, with 15 bases sitting between them.

This clonotype showed up just a few times. The rearrangement joins TRBV12-3 or TRBV12-4 to TRBJ2-7; 9 bases fit TRBD2. J gave up 5 bases and V 7 bases, and 9 bases lay outside the gene matches. The CDR3 runs 14 residues. This CDR3 reads CASTFGLARNEQYF. CDR3 DNA sequence: TGTGCCAGCACTTTTGGACTAGCGAGAAACGAGCAGTACTTC.

This clonotype was counted at least ten times. V is TRBV19 and J is TRBJ2-1; a weak D match, TRBD2 (6 bases). Germline V gene lookup returns CDR1 LNHDA and CDR2 SQIVND (reference sequence). There are 11 residues in the CDR3. V lost 9 bases and J 7 bases, leaving 10 bases between the germline ends. The CDR3 sequence: CASQGRNEQFF. DNA of the CDR3: TGTGCCAGCCAAGGGAGGAATGAGCAGTTCTTC.